Sequencing of this TCR beta chain was carried out in a study of CD8 T cells in Susac syndrome. After extraction with the RNeasy kit, about 0.45 to 1 ug of the RNA was reverse transcribed using random hexamers. TCRdb re-derived calls from the immunoSEQ multiplex PCR reads in MiXCR, one entry per CDR3 protein. The table has around 130,000 distinct CDR3 sequences, approximately 96% seen once; the top ten hold approximately 0.15%. The trim removed 4 bases at V and 3 bases at J, leaving 3 bases unmatched. The CDR3 sequence is 15 residues long. The germline gives CDR1 MNHEY, CDR2 SVGAGI. Sequencing was carried out using CD4+ T cells from PBMCs. The chain carries TRBV6-5 and TRBJ2-1; 10 bases are shared with TRBD1. The receptor was derived from a human donor with Susac syndrome. CDR3 in DNA: TGTGCCAGCAGTTTCGGGACAGGGGTCTACAATGAGCAGTTCTTC. This gives the protein CASSFGTGVYNEQFF.